The sequence of this T cell receptor beta chain was determined in a study of blood T cell repertoires in COVID-19. CDR3 size: 12 residues. Germline V CDR1 and CDR2: SQVTM, ANQGSEA. Trimming removed 4 bases from V and 3 bases from J; junction bases left unmatched: 0. Clones were sequenced by immunoSEQ multiplex PCR, and TCRdb holds only the in-frame ones, with some missing. The repertoire includes approximately 270,000 clones, just over 85% of them detected once, and around 1.8% sits in the top ten. The receptor was isolated from a man aged 35 to 55 who had recovered from COVID-19. The V and J genes are TRBV29-1 and TRBJ1-2; 9 bases are a match to TRBD1. Sample: PBMCs or T cells enriched from blood (not recorded which). The CDR3 reads CSVGDRDYGYTF. Written as DNA, the CDR3 is TGCAGCGTTGGGGACAGGGACTATGGCTACACCTTC.